Listed here is a single T cell receptor beta chain. The data are from a study of blood T cell repertoires in COVID-19. Study in general: Nucleic acid was either cDNA or gDNA, and it came from T cells, B-cell-depleted T cells, or PBMCs.

The V gene lost 6 bases and the J gene lost 0 bases, with 14 bases spanning the gap. From germline, CDR1 is ENHRY and CDR2 SYGVKD. The CDR3 consists of 15 residues. As handled by the study authors: How many nucleated cells were present was estimated from reference gene primer amplification. Clones were read by immunoSEQ multiplex PCR, and TCRdb kept only the in-frame ones, dropping some. V and J calls and clone size are those listed in that table; D and trimming were worked out from the DNA. Among under 500,000 clones, more than 85% were seen once, and the ten largest hold around 4.5%. Sequencing was performed on peripheral blood. This TCR was recovered from a woman in her twenties or thirties with acute or convalescent COVID-19. The chain carries TRBV10-3 and TRBJ1-1, with a possible D match to TRBD1 (5 bases). The CDR3 region has the DNA TGTGCCATCAGACCCGGGACTGGCCTGAACACTGAAGCTTTCTTT. Translation: CAIRPGTGLNTEAFF.